The clone carrying this T cell receptor (beta chain) has a handful of counts. As yet, its antigen is unknown. The data belong to a study of T cells after yellow fever vaccination. Findings of the study overall: In post-booster samples, most primary-vaccination clones reappeared (about 97% CD4, 88% CD8). Contamination of FACS-sorted repertoires by abundant clonotypes from the bulk population could occur.

Germline loops: CDR1 MNHNY, CDR2 SVGAGI (reference sequence). This CDR3 has 11 residues. Trimming stripped 10 bases from V and 0 bases from J, with 7 bases between. The 5'RACE template-switching step produced TCR cDNA and added a universal primer site and UMIs. TCRdb re-analysed the 5' RACE reads in MiXCR, keeping a single row per CDR3 protein. The sample has roughly 500,000 distinct CDR3 sequences; about a fifth are singletons. Here the sequenced sample was PBMCs, taken 15 days after the yellow fever booster vaccination. The chain carries TRBV6-6 and TRBJ2-7; no definite D call. The source of this sequence is a man younger than 40 who received the YFV17D yellow fever vaccine. CDR3 nucleotides: TGTGCCACCCTGTACTCCTACGAGCAGTACTTC. This codes for CATLYSYEQYF.